The 13 T cell receptor beta chains given below trace back to one sample, sequenced in a study of T cells after posttransplantation cyclophosphamide. Data came from immunoSEQ multiplex PCR; TCRdb stores just in-frame clones and leaves some out. The table shows roughly 30,000 clones, with just over 90% occurring only once. The naive gate required viable CD3+CD4+ or CD3+CD8+ cells with CCR7+CD45RA+CD45RO-CD95-CD27+CD28+ phenotype. Source material: naive CD4+ T cells sorted from PBMCs. Receptor source: a woman aged 60-75 years in good health, CMV-negative, and a related stem cell transplant donor.

V gene TRBV7-3 combines with J gene TRBJ1-2, with 7 bases lining up with TRBD1. The germline CDR1 and CDR2 sequences are SGHTA and FQGTGA. With V trimmed by 5 bases and J by 8 bases, 5 bases remained unmatched. The CDR3 is 12 amino acids. CDR3 amino acids: CASSDRVGGYTF. The CDR3 DNA follows: TGTGCCAGCAGCGACAGGGTTGGAGGCTACACCTTC.

This sequence joins TRBV6-6 and TRBJ1-2; D ambiguous. In germline, CDR1 is MNHNY, CDR2 SVGAGI (reference sequence). Trimming stripped 0 bases from V and 7 bases from J, with 18 bases between. This CDR3 contains 16 residues. The CDR3 is CASSYSSTRLISGYTF. Written as DNA, the CDR3 is TGTGCCAGCAGTTACTCGAGTACGCGTTTAATATCTGGCTACACCTTC.

The chain uses TRBV15 and TRBJ1-1; 7 bases align to TRBD1. The V gene's germline CDR1 is LNHNV and CDR2 YYDKDF (reference sequence). Trimming cost V 0 bases and J 5 bases; bases outside gene matches: 3. The CDR3 length is 14 residues. DNA for the CDR3: TGTGCCACCAGCAGAGAAGGGGGCAAGACTGAAGCTTTCTTT. It codes for CATSREGGKTEAFF. Supplemented by reference TRBV15 and TRBJ1-1, the full variable domain reads DAMVIQNPRYQVTQFGKPVTLSCSQTLNHNVMYWYQQKSSQAPKLLFHYYDKDFNNEADTPDNFQSRRPNTSFCFLDIRSPGLGDTAMYLCATSREGGKTEAFFGQGTRLTVV.

The CDR3 sequence: CASSLRTSGSNEQFF. The CDR3 coding sequence is TGTGCCAGCAGCCTACGGACTAGCGGGAGCAATGAGCAGTTCTTC. The rearrangement joins TRBV7-2 to TRBJ2-1; 13 bases map to TRBD2. J lost 6 bases, V lost 5 bases, and 4 bases had no gene match. Germline V lookup: CDR1 SGHTA, CDR2 FQGNSA. The CDR3 is 15 residues long. Drawing the rest from reference TRBV7-2 and TRBJ2-1, the complete variable domain is GAGVSQSPSNKVTEKGKDVELRCDPISGHTALYWYRQSLGQGLEFLIYFQGNSAPDKSGLPSDRFSAERTGGSVSTLTIQRTQQEDSAVYLCASSLRTSGSNEQFFGPGTRLTVL.

The chain has TRBV4-1 and TRBJ2-1; D remains ambiguous. Germline CDR1 is MGHRA and CDR2 is YSYEKL. The CDR3 runs 14 residues. Trimming pared 4 bases from V and 10 bases from J, leaving 17 bases between. The CDR3 reads CASSPSGPPREQFF. CDR3 coding DNA: TGCGCCAGCAGCCCGAGTGGGCCCCCAAGGGAGCAGTTCTTC.

This chain connects TRBV6-5 to TRBJ2-7; 7 bases are shared with TRBD1. Per germline, CDR1 MNHEY and CDR2 SVGAGI. V trimming: 6 bases; J trimming: 5 bases; junction bases outside the gene matches: 10. This CDR3 contains 14 residues. CDR3 in amino acids: CASRRRQGRDEQYF. The CDR3 nucleotides are TGTGCCAGCAGACGCCGACAGGGACGGGACGAGCAGTACTTC.

The chain links TRBV29-1 to TRBJ2-5, with D possibly TRBD2 on 5 matching bases. Trimming shortened V by 3 bases and J by 4 bases, and 9 bases separated the two germline ends. CDR3 length equals 12 residues. The V gene's germline CDR1 is SQVTM and CDR2 ANQGSEA. The CDR3 bases are TGCAGCGTTGACCGGGGATTAGAGACCCAGTACTTC. Residues: CSVDRGLETQYF.

V usage is TRBV5-1 and J usage is TRBJ2-3; 7 bases map to TRBD2. CDR1 is SGHRS, CDR2 YFSETQ, per germline. This CDR3 contains 15 residues. The V segment lost 0 bases and the J segment 6 bases; nucleotides outside the gene matches: 7. The CDR3 region is CASSLVGQGGDTQYF. In DNA, the CDR3 is TGCGCCAGCAGCTTGGTGGGCCAGGGAGGGGATACGCAGTATTTT. Drawing the rest from reference TRBV5-1 and TRBJ2-3, the complete variable domain is KAGVTQTPRYLIKTRGQQVTLSCSPISGHRSVSWYQQTPGQGLQFLFEYFSETQRNKGNFPGRFSGRQFSNSRSEMNVSTLELGDSALYLCASSLVGQGGDTQYFGPGTRLTVL.

The table lists this clone with a few counts. The chain employs TRBV4-3 and TRBJ2-2, with 8 nucleotides matching TRBD2. After removal of 4 bases from V and 0 bases from J, the junction contained 13 bases not matched to a gene. The CDR3 sequence is 19 residues long. In germline, CDR1 is LGHNA, CDR2 YSLEER. The DNA of the CDR3 is TGCGCCAGCAGCCCCCAAAGTCAGAGCGGGGGCTCGAACACCGGGGAGCTGTTTTTT. This gives the protein CASSPQSQSGGSNTGELFF.

The V gene is TRBV28, the J gene TRBJ2-1, with D possibly matching TRBD2 (6 bases). The length of the CDR3 is 16 residues. Trimming left V 6 bases short and J 0 bases short, with 15 bases between. Germline V CDR1 and CDR2: MDHEN, SYDVKM. The CDR3 is CASRALAASSYNEQFF. For the CDR3, the DNA is TGTGCCAGCAGGGCCTTAGCGGCCAGCTCCTACAATGAGCAGTTCTTC.

The chain is built from TRBV5-1 and TRBJ2-1; D may be TRBD1 (5 bases). With 4 bases removed from V and 7 bases from J, the gap between germline ends came to 21 bases. The CDR3 consists of 16 residues. Germline loops: CDR1 SGHRS, CDR2 YFSETQ. CDR3 coding DNA: TGCGCCAGCAGCCCAGCATCGCAGGGAATATCAAATGAGCAGTTCTTC. Translated, it gives CASSPASQGISNEQFF.

This chain uses TRBV5-4 with TRBJ1-5; TRBD1 agrees at 7 bases. Per germline, CDR1 SGHNT and CDR2 YYREEE (reference sequence). The junction had 1 base not matched to a gene; V was cut back by 4 bases and J by 3 bases. The CDR3 spans 13 residues. CDR3 protein: CASSQGVNQPQHF. The CDR3 DNA reads TGTGCCAGCAGCCAGGGGGTCAATCAGCCCCAGCATTTT.

The chain recombines TRBV10-1 with TRBJ2-2, with D perhaps matching TRBD1 (5 bases). CDR3 size: 13 residues. Trimming pared 11 bases from V and 1 base from J, leaving 11 bases between. Germline V gene sequence: CDR1 WNHNN, CDR2 SYGVQD (reference sequence). The CDR3 nucleotides are TGCGCCGCCAGTGACAGGAACACCGGGGAGCTGTTTTTT. Translating gives CAASDRNTGELFF.